This T cell receptor (beta chain) was identified during a study of Ad26.COV2.S vaccination and SARS-CoV-2 variants. Study-level points and caveats: Using TCR breadth and depth analyses may have led to underestimated total T cell responses.

This CDR3 region has 13 residues. Germline CDR1 is SGHRS and CDR2 is YFSETQ. The J segment lost 3 bases and the V segment lost 4 bases, leaving 0 bases of the junction unmatched. A word on this clone: What it recognizes is unknown.

The data were produced by immunoSEQ multiplex PCR, yet TCRdb's version contains in-frame clones alone and is incomplete. This table has roughly 100,000 clones, 60% to 85% appearing once. The input for sequencing was peripheral blood, taken after recovery from COVID-19. The receptor was derived from a human donor who had recovered from COVID-19. This chain connects TRBV5-1 to TRBJ1-2; 10 nucleotides align to TRBD1. CDR3 region: CASSGQGDYGYTF. The CDR3 DNA reads as TGCGCCAGCAGCGGACAGGGGGACTATGGCTACACCTTC.